The subject of this entry is one T cell receptor (beta chain). Original analysis: Scientists estimated how many nucleated cells there were by amplifying reference gene primers. Sequencing used immunoSEQ multiplex PCR; TCRdb keeps in-frame clones, though not all of them. V and J calls and clone size follow that table, whereas D and trimming were derived from the DNA. This sample carries about 380,000 clones, around nine tenths of them seen once, and the ten largest clones take roughly 1.2%. Recruitment covered about two dozen US areas and drew participants whose ages spanned roughly 18 to 90 years. Participants reported their clinical history, and cohort assignment relied on those reports. The CDR3 is 19 amino acids. This entry belongs to a study of blood T cell repertoires in COVID-19. The wider study: COVID-19 samples collected from the United States, Italy and Spain covered acute and convalescent phases.

The chain couples TRBV21-1 to TRBJ2-2; TRBD1 is the table's D call and was not checked against the DNA. TRBV21-1 is noted as a pseudogene. The receptor was derived from a woman younger than 30 who had recovered from COVID-19. Input material: PBMCs or T cells enriched from blood (not recorded which). CDR3: CASSKTGGVRVRYTGELFF. The CDR3 DNA sequence: TGTGCCAGCAGCAAGACAGGGGGCGTGAGGGTCCGGTACACCGGGGAGCTGTTTTTT.